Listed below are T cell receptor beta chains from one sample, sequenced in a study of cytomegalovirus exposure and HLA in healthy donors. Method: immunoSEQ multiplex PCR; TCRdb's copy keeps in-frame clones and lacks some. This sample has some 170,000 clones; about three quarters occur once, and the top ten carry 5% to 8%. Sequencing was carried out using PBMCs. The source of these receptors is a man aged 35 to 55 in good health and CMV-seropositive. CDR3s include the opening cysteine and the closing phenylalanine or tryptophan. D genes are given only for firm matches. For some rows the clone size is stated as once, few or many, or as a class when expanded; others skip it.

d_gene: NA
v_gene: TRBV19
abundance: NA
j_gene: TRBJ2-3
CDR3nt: TGTGCCAGTAGTATAGGACTAGAGGCAGATACGCAGTATTTT
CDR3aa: CASSIGLEADTQYF

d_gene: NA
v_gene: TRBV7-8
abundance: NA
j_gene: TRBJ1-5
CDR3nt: TGTGCCAGCAGCTCACAGAGCAATCAGCCCCAGCATTTT
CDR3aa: CASSSQSNQPQHF

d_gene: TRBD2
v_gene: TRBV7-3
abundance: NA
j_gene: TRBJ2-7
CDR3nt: TGTGCCAGCAGCTTAGCGGGGGGGAGAGGAAACGAGCAGTACTTC
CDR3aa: CASSLAGGRGNEQYF

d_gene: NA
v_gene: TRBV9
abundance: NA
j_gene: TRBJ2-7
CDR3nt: TGTGCCAGCAGCGTAGGGCTAGCTAGCTCCTACGAGCAGTACTTC
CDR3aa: CASSVGLASSYEQYF

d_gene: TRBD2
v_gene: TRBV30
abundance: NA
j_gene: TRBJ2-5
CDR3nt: TGTGCCTGGAGTGTGGGGCTAGCGGAGGGAGAGACCCAGTACTTC
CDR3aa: CAWSVGLAEGETQYF

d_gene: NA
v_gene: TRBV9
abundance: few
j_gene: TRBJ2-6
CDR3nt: TGTGCCAGCAGCCCCAGGCAGGTGAGGGCCAACGTCCTGACTTTC
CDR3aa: CASSPRQVRANVLTF

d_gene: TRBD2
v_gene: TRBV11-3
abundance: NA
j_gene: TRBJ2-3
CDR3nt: TGTGCCAGCAGCTTAGGGACTAGAAGAACAGATACGCAGTATTTT
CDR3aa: CASSLGTRRTDTQYF

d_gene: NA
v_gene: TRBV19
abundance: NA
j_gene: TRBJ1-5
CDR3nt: TGTGCCAGTAGGGCCCCAGGGGCAAGCAATCAGCCCCAGCATTTT
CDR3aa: CASRAPGASNQPQHF

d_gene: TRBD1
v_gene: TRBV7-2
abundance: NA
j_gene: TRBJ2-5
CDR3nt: TGTGCCAGCAGCTTATCTACAGGGGGAGTAAAGACCCAGTACTTC
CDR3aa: CASSLSTGGVKTQYF

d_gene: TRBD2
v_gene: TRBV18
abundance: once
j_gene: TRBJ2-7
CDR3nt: TGTGCCAGCTCACCACTGTTCGGCGGGGGTGGCGAGCAGTACTTC
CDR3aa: CASSPLFGGGGEQYF

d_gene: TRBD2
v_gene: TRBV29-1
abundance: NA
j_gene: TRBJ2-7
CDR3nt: TGCAGCGCTAGCGGGAGGTACGAGCAGTACTTC
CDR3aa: CSASGRYEQYF

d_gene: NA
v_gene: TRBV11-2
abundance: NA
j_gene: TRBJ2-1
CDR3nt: TGTGCCAGCAGCTTAGGGAACAGGGAGGGTCACAATGAGCAGTTCTTC
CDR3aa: CASSLGNREGHNEQFF

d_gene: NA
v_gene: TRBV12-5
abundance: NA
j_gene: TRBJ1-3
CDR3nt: TGTGCTAGTGGTTCAGGGGAGAGCTCTGGAAACACCATATATTTT
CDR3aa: CASGSGESSGNTIYF

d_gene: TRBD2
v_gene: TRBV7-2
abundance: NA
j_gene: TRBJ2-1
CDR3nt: TGTGCCAGCAGCCCAGGACTAGCGTACTACAATGAGCAGTTCTTC
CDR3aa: CASSPGLAYYNEQFF

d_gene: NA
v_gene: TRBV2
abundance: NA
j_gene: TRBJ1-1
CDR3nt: TGTGCCAGACAGGGTCAGGGCACTGAAGCTTTCTTT
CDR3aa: CARQGQGTEAFF

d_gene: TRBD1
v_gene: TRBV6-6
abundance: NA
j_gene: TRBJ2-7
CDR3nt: TGTGCCAGCAGTGACGGACAGGACGCGTCCTACGAGCAGTACTTC
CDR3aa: CASSDGQDASYEQYF

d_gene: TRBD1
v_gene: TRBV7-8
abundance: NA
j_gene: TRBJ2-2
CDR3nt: TGTGCCAGCAGCTTTCCGGGACAGGTACCCACCGGGGAGCTGTTTTTT
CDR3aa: CASSFPGQVPTGELFF

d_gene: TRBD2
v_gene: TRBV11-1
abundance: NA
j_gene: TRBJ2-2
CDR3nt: TGTGCCAGCACCGCCACTAGCGGGATTGGCGGGGAGCTGTTTTTT
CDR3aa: CASTATSGIGGELFF

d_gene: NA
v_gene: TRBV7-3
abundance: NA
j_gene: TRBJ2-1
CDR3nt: TGTGCCAGCAGCAGAAGCGCCGCGGCAGGGTTATTGGGTGAGCAGTTCTTC
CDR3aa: CASSRSAAAGLLGEQFF

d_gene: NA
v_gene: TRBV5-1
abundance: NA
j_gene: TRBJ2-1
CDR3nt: TGCGCCAGCAGCTTCACAGGGAGCTCCTACAATGAGCAGTTCTTC
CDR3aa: CASSFTGSSYNEQFF

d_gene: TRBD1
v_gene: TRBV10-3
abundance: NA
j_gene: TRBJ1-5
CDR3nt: TGTGCCAGCAGTGAAGGGACAGGGGGTCAGCCCCAGCATTTT
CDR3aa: CASSEGTGGQPQHF

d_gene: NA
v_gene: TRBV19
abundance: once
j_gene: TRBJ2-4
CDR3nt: TGTGCCAGTAGTACTGTAGCTAACGTAGCCAAAAACATTCAGTACTTC
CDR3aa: CASSTVANVAKNIQYF

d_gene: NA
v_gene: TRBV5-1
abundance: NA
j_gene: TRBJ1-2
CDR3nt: TGCGCCAGCAGCTCTGGATCCGGGACACTCTATGGCTACACCTTC
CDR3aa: CASSSGSGTLYGYTF

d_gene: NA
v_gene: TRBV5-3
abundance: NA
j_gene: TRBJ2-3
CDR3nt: TGTGCCAGAAGCCTGACGGGGGATACGCAGTATTTT
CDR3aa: CARSLTGDTQYF

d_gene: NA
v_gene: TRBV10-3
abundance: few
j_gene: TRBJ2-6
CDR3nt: TGTGCCATCCAGCCTGGGGCCAACGGCCTGACTTTC
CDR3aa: CAIQPGANGLTF

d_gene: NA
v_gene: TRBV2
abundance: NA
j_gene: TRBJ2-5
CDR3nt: TGTGCCAGCAGGGACCGGGGGGAGACCCAGTACTTC
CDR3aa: CASRDRGETQYF

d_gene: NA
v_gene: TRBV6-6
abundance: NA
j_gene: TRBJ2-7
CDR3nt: TGTGCCAGCAGTTCGGACAGTCTGAGCTACGAGCAGTACTTC
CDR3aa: CASSSDSLSYEQYF